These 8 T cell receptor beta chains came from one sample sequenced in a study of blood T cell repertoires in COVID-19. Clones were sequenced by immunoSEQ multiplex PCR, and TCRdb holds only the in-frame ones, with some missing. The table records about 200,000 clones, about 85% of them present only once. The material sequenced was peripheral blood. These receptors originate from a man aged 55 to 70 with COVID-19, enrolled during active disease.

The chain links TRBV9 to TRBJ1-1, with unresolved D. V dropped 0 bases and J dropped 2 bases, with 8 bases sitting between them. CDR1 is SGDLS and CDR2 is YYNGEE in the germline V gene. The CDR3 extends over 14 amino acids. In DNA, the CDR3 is TGTGCCAGCAGCGTAGTGACAAGCAACACTGAAGCTTTCTTT. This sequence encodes CASSVVTSNTEAFF. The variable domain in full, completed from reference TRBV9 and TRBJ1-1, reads DSGVTQTPKHLITATGQRVTLRCSPRSGDLSVYWYQQSLDQGLQFLIQYYNGEERAKGNILERFSAQQFPDLHSELNLSSLELGDSALYFCASSVVTSNTEAFFGQGTRLTVV.

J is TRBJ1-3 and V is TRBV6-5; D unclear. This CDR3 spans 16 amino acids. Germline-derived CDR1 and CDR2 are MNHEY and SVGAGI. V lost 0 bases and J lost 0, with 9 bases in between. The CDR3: CASSYSSGASGNTIYF. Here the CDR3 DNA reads TGTGCCAGCAGTTACTCTTCAGGCGCCTCTGGAAACACCATATATTTT.

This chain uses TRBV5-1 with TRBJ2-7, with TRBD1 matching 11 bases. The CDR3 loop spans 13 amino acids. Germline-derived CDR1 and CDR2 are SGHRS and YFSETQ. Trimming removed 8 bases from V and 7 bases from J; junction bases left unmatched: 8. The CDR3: CARSWDRGGEQYF. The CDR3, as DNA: TGCGCCAGGTCGTGGGACAGGGGGGGAGAGCAGTACTTC.

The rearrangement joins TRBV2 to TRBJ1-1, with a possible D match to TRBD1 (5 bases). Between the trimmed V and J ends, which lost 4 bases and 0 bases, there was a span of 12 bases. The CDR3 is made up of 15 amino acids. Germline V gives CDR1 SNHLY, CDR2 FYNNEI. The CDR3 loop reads CASSVDSIMNTEAFF. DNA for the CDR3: TGTGCCAGCAGTGTAGACAGCATCATGAACACTGAAGCTTTCTTT. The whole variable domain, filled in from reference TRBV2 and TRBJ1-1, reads EPEVTQTPSHQVTQMGQEVILRCVPISNHLYFYWYRQILGQKVEFLVSFYNNEISEKSEIFDDQFSVERPDGSNFTLKIRSTKLEDSAMYFCASSVDSIMNTEAFFGQGTRLTVV.

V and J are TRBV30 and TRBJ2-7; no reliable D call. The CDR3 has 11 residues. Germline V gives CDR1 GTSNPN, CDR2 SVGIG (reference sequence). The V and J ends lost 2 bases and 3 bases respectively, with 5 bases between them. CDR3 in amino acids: CAWSPGYEQYF. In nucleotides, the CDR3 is TGTGCCTGGAGTCCCGGCTACGAGCAGTACTTC.

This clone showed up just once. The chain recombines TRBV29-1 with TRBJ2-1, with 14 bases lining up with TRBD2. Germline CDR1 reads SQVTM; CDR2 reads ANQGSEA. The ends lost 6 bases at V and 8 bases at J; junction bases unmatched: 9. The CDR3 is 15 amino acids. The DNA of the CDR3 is TGCAGCGTGGGGACTAGCGGGAGACTTTGGGATGAGCAGTTCTTC. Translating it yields CSVGTSGRLWDEQFF.

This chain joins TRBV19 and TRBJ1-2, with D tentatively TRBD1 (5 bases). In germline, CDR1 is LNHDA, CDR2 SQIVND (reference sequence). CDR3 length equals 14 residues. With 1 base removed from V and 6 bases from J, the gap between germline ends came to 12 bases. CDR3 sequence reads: CASSIAEGRNGYTF. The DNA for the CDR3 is TGTGCCAGTAGTATAGCGGAGGGGCGCAATGGCTACACCTTC.

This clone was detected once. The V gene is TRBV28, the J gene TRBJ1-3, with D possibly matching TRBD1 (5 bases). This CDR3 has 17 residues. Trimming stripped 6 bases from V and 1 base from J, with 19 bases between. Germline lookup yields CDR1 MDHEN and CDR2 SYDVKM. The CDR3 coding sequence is TGTGCCAGCAGCCCCGCACCAGGCGGGGGTTCTGGAAACACCATATATTTT. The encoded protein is CASSPAPGGGSGNTIYF.